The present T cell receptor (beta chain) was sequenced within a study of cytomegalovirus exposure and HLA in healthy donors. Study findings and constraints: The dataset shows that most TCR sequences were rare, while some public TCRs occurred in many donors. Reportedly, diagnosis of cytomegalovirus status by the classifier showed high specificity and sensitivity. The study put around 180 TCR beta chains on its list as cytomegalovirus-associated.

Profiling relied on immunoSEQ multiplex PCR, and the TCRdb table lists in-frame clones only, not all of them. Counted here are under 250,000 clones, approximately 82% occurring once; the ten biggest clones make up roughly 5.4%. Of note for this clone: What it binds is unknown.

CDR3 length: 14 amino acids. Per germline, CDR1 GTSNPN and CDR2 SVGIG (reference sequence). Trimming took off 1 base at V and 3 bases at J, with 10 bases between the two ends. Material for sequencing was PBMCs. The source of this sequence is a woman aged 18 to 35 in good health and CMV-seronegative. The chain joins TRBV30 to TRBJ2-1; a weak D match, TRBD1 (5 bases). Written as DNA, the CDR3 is TGTGCCTGGAGTGCCTATCAGGGCTACAATGAGCAGTTCTTC. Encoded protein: CAWSAYQGYNEQFF.